This T cell receptor beta chain was sequenced for a study of cytomegalovirus exposure and HLA in healthy donors. General observations from the study: The study found most TCR sequences rare, yet found some public TCRs in many donors.

Primers included in the PCR were 60 Vbeta and 13 Jbeta primers. The repertoire was sequenced with immunoSEQ multiplex PCR; TCRdb's copy has only in-frame clones and lacks some. The data show approximately 170,000 clones, with approximately 80% seen just once and 1% to 1.5% held by the top ten. From germline, CDR1 is MNHNY and CDR2 SVGAGI (reference sequence). The CDR3 is 15 residues long. V was clipped by 0 bases and J by 1 base, with 9 bases between them. Note on this clone: Its target is unknown.

The sequence derives from a boy aged 2-15 years in good health and CMV-seronegative. The material sequenced was PBMCs. This chain links TRBV6-6 with TRBJ1-1; maybe TRBD1 (6 bases). The DNA of the CDR3 is TGTGCCAGCAGTTACTCTGGGACACAGAACACTGAAGCTTTCTTT. Translating gives CASSYSGTQNTEAFF.